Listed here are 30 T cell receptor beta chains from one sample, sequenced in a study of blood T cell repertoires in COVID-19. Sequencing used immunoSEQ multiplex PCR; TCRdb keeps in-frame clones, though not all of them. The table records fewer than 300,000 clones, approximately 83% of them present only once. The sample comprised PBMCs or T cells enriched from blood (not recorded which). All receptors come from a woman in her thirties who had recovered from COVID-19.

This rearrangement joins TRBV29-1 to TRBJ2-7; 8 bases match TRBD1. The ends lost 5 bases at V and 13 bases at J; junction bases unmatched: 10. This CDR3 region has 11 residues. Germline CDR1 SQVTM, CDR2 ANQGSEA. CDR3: CSVFTGGVVYF. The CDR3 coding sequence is TGCAGCGTTTTTACAGGGGGAGTAGTCTACTTC.

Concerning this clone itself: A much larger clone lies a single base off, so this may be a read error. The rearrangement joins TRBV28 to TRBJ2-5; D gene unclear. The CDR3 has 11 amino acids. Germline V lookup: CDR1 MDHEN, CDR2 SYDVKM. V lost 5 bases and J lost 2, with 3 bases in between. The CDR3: CASSIQETQYF. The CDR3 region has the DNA TGTGCCAGCAGTATACAAGAGACCCAGTACTTC.

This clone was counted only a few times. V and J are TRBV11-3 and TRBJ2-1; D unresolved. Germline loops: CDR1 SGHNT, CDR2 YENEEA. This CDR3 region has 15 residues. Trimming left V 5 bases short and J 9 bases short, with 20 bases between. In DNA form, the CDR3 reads TGTGCCAGCAGCCTAAAACCTTCACCTAGTGGTGAGCAGTTCTTC. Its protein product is CASSLKPSPSGEQFF.

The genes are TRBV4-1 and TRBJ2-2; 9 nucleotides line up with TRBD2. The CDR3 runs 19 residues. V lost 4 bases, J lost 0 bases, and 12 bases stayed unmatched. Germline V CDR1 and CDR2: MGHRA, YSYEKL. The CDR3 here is CASSRLPSGTSSNTGELFF. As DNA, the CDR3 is TGCGCCAGCAGCCGGTTACCTAGCGGGACTTCGTCGAACACCGGGGAGCTGTTTTTT.

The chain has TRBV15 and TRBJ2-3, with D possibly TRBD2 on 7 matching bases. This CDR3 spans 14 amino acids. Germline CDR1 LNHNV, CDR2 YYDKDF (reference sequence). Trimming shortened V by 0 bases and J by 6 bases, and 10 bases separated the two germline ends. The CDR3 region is CATSRDRGADTQYF. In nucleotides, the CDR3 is TGTGCCACCAGCAGAGATCGGGGGGCCGATACGCAGTATTTT.

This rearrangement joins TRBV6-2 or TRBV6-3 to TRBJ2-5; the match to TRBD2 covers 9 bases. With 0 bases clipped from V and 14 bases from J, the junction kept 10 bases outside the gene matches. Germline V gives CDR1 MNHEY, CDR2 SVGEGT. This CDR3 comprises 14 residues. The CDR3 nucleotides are TGTGCCAGCAGTTACTCGGCTAGCGGGGCTGATGCTTACTTC. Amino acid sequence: CASSYSASGADAYF.

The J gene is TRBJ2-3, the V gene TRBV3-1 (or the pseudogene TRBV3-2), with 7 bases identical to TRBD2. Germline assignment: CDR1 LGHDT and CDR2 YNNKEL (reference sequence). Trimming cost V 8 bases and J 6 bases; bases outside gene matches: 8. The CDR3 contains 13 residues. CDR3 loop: CASGGGPSDTQYF. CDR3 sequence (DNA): TGTGCCAGCGGGGGAGGGCCCTCGGATACGCAGTATTTT.

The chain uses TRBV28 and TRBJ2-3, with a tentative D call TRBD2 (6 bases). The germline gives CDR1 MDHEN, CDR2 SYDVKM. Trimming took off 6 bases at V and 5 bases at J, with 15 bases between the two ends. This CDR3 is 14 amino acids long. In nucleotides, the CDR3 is TGTGCCAGCAGCGATGACGGGGGTGGAGATACGCAGTATTTT. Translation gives CASSDDGGGDTQYF.

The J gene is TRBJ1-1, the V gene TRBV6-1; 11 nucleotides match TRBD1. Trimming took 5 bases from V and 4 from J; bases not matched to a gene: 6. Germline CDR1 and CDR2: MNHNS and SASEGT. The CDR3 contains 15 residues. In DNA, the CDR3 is TGTGCCAGCAGTTCTTGGACAGGGGGCCCCACTGAAGCTTTCTTT. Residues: CASSSWTGGPTEAFF.

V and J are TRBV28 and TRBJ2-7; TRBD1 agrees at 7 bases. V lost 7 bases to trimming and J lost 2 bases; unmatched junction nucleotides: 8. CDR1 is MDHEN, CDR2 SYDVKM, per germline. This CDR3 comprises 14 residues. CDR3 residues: CASTTDRVAYEQYF. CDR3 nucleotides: TGTGCCAGCACCACAGACAGGGTGGCCTACGAGCAGTACTTC.

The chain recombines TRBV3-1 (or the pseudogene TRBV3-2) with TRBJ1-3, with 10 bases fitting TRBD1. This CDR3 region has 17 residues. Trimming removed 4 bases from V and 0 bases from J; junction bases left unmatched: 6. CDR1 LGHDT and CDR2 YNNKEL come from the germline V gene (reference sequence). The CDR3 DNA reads TGTGCCAGCAGCCCCGACAGGGGGCGAAGCTCTGGAAACACCATATATTTT. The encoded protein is CASSPDRGRSSGNTIYF.

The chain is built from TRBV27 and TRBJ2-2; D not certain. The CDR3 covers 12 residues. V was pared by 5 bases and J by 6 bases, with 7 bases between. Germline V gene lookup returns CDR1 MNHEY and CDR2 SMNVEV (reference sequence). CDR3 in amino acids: CASSLPAGELFF. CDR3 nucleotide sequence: TGTGCCAGCAGTCTACCCGCCGGGGAGCTGTTTTTT.

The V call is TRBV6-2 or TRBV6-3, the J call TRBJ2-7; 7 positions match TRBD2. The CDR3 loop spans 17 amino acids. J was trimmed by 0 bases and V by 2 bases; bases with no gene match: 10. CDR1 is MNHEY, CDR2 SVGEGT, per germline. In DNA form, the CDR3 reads TGTGCCAGCAGTTACGGGATCGGCGGGAGCAGCTCCTACGAGCAGTACTTC. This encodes CASSYGIGGSSSYEQYF.

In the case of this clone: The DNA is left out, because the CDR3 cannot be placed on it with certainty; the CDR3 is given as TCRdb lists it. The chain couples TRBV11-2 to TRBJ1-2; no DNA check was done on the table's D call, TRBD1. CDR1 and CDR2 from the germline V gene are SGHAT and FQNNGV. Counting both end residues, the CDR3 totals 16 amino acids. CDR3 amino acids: CASSFGPGLISYGYTF.

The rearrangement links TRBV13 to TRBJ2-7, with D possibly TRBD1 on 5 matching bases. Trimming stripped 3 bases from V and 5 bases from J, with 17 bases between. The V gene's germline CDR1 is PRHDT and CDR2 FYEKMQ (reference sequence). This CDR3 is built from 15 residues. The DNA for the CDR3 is TGTGCCAGCAGCTTTTCGATAGGGGCGCTTAACGAGCAGTACTTC. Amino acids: CASSFSIGALNEQYF. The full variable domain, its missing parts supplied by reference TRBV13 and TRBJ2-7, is AAGVIQSPRHLIKEKRETATLKCYPIPRHDTVYWYQQGPGQDPQFLISFYEKMQSDKGSIPDRFSAQQFSDYHSELNMSSLELGDSALYFCASSFSIGALNEQYFGPGTRLTVT.

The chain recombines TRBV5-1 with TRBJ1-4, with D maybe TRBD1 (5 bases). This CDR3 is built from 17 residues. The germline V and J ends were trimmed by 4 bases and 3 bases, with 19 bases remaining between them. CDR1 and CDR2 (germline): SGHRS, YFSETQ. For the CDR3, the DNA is TGCGCCAGCAGCCCCGGACGAACCGTCAGGGCTAATGAAAAACTGTTTTTT. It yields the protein CASSPGRTVRANEKLFF.

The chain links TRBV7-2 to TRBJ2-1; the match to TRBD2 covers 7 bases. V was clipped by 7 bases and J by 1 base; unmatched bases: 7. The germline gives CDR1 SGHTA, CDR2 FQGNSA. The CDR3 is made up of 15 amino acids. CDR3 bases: TGTGCCAGCATCCCCGGACTAGAGTCCTACAATGAGCAGTTCTTC. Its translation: CASIPGLESYNEQFF.

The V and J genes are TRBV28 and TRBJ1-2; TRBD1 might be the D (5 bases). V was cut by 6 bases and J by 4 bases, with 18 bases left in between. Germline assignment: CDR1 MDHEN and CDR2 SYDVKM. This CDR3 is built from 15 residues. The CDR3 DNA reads TGTGCCAGCAGGGCAGTGGGGCAGCCCGGCTATGGCTACACCTTC. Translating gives CASRAVGQPGYGYTF.

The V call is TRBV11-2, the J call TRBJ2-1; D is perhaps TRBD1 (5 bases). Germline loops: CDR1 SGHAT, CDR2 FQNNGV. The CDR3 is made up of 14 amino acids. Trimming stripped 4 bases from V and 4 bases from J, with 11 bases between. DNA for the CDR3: TGTGCCAGCAGCTCGCCGACAGTTTACAATGAGCAGTTCTTC. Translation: CASSSPTVYNEQFF.

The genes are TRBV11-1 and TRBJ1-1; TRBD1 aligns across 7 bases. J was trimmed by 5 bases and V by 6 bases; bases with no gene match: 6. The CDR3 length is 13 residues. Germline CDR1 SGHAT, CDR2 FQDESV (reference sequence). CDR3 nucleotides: TGTGCCAGCAGGAAGGGGGCGAGGACTGAAGCTTTCTTT. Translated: CASRKGARTEAFF.

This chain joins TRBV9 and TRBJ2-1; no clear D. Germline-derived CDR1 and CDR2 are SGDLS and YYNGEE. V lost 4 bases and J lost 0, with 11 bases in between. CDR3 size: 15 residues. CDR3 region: CASSPRGLSYNEQFF. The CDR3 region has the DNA TGTGCCAGCAGCCCCCGAGGTCTCTCCTACAATGAGCAGTTCTTC.

CDR3 protein: CASSLTGSAQFF. The CDR3 DNA reads as TGTGCCAGCAGCTTAACCGGGTCTGCGCAGTTCTTC. This chain connects TRBV5-6 to TRBJ2-1; D is unresolved. This CDR3 spans 12 amino acids. The V and J ends lost 2 bases and 12 bases respectively, with 12 bases between them. Per germline, CDR1 SGHDT and CDR2 YYEEEE. Combining the CDR3 with reference TRBV5-6 and TRBJ2-1 gives the whole variable domain DAGVTQSPTHLIKTRGQQVTLRCSPKSGHDTVSWYQQALGQGPQFIFQYYEEEERQRGNFPDRFSGHQFPNYSSELNVNALLLGDSALYLCASSLTGSAQFFGPGTRLTVL.

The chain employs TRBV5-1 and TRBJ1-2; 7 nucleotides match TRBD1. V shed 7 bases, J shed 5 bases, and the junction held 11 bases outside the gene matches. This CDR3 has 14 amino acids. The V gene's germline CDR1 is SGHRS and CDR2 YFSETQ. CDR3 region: CASARGQEGYGYTF. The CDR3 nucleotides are TGCGCCAGCGCCCGAGGACAGGAGGGTTATGGCTACACCTTC.

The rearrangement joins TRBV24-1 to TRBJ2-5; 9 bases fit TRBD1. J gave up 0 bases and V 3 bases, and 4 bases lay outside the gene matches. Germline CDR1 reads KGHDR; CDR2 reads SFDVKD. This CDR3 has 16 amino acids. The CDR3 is CATSDMDRGNQETQYF. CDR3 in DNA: TGTGCCACCAGTGATATGGACAGGGGAAACCAAGAGACCCAGTACTTC.

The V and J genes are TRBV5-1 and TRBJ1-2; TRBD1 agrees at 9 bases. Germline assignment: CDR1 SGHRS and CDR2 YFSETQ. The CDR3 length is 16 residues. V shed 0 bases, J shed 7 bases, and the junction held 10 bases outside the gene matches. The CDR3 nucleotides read TGCGCCAGCAGCTTGGGGGACAGGGACCCTGCGGGTGGCTACACCTTC. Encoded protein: CASSLGDRDPAGGYTF.

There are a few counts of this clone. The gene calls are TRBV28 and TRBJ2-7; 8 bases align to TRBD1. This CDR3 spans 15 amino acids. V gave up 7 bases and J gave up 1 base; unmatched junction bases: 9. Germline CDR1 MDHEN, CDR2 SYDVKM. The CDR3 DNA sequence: TGTGCCAGCATTCCCGGACAGGGCCCTTCCTACGAGCAGTACTTC. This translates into CASIPGQGPSYEQYF.

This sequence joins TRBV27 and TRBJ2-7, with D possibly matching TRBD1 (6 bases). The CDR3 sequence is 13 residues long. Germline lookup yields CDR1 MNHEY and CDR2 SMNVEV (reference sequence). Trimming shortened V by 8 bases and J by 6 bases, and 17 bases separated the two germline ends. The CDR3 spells CASRDMGSVEQYF. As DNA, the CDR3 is TGTGCCAGCCGGGACATGGGAAGTGTCGAGCAGTACTTC.

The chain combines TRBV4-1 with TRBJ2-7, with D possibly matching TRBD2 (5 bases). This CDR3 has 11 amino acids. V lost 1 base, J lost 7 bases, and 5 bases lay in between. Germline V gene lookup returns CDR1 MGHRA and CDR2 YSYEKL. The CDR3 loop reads CASSQGREQYF. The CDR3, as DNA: TGCGCCAGCAGCCAAGGGAGGGAGCAGTACTTC.

In nucleotides, the CDR3 is TGTGCCATCAGTGCCGGGTTCGTGGATTCACCCCTCCACTTT. Translating it yields CAISAGFVDSPLHF. The chain joins TRBV10-3 to TRBJ1-6; D gene uncertain. The CDR3 is made up of 14 amino acids. CDR1 is ENHRY and CDR2 is SYGVKD in the germline V gene. The V gene lost 4 bases and the J gene lost 8 bases, with 12 bases spanning the gap.

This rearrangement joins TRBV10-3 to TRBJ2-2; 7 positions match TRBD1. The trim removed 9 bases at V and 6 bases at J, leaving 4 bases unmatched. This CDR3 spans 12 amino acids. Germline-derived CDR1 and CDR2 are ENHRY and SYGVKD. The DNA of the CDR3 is TGTGCCATAGACCAGGGGGCCGGGGAGCTGTTTTTT. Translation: CAIDQGAGELFF.